This T cell receptor beta chain was identified during a study of blood T cell repertoires in COVID-19. Looking at the study overall: PBMCs, B-cell-depleted T cells, or T cells were the source of the cDNA or gDNA that made up the material.

This CDR3 contains 15 residues. With 2 bases removed from V and 5 bases from J, the gap between germline ends came to 12 bases. The germline V gene has CDR1 SGHVS and CDR2 FQNEAQ. Study processing details: Counts of nucleated cells, estimated from reference gene primer amplification, were obtained. Assay: immunoSEQ multiplex PCR; the TCRdb copy retains only in-frame clones and omits some. That table is the source of V, J and clone size, and D and trimming were worked out from the DNA. The table records 70,000 or so clones, around three quarters of them present only once. This sequence was found in a human donor in a cohort sampled during active COVID-19. The rearrangement links TRBV7-8 to TRBJ2-2; D is perhaps TRBD1 (6 bases). Sequences were obtained from peripheral blood. CDR3 DNA: TGTGCCAGCAGCTTATTAGGGGGTGAAACCGGGGAGCTGTTTTTT. Its protein is CASSLLGGETGELFF.